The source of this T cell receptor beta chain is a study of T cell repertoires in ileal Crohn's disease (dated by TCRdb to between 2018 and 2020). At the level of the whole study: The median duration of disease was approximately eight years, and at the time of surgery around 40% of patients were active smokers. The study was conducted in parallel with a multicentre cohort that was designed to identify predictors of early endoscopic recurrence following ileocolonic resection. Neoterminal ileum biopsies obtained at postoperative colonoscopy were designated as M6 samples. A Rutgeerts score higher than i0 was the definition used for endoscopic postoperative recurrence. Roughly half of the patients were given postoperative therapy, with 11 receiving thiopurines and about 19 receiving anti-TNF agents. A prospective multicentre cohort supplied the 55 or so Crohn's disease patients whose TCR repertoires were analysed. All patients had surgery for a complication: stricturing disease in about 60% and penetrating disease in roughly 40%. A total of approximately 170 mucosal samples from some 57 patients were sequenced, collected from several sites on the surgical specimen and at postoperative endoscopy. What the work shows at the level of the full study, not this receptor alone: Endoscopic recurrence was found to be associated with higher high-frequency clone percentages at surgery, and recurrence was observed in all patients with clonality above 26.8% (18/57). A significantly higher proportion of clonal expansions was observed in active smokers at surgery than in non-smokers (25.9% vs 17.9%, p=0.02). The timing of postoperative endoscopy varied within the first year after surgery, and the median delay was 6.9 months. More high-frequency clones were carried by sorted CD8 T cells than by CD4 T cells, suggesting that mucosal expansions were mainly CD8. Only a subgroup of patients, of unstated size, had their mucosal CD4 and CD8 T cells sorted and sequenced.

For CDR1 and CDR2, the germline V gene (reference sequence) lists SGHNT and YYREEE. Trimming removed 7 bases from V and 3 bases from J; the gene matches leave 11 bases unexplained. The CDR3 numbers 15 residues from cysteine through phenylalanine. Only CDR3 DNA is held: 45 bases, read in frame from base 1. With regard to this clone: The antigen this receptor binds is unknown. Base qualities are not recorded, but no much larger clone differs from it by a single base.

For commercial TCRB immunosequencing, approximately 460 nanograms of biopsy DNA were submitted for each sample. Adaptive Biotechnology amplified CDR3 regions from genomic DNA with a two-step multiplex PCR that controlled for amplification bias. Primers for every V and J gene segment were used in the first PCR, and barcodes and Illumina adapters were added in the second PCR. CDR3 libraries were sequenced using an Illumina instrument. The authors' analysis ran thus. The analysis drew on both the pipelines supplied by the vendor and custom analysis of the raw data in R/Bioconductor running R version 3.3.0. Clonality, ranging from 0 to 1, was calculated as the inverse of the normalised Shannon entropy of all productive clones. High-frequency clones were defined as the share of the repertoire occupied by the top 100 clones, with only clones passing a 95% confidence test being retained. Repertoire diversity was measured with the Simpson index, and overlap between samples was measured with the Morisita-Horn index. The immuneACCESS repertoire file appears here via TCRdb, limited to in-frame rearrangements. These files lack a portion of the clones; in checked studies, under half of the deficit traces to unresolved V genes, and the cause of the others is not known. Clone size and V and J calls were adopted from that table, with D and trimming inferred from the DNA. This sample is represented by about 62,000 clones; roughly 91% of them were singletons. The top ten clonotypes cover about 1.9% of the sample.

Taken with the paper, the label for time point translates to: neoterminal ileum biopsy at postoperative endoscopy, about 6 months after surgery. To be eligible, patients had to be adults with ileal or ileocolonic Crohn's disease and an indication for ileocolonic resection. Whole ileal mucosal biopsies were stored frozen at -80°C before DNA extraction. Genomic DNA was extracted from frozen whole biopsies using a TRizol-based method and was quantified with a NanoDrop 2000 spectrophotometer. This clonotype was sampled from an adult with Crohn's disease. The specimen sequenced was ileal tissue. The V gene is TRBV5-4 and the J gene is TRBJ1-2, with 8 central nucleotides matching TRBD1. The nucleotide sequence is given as TGTGCCAGCGTAAAAGGGACAGGACTTGACTATGGCTACACCTTC. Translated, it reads CASVKGTGLDYGYTF.